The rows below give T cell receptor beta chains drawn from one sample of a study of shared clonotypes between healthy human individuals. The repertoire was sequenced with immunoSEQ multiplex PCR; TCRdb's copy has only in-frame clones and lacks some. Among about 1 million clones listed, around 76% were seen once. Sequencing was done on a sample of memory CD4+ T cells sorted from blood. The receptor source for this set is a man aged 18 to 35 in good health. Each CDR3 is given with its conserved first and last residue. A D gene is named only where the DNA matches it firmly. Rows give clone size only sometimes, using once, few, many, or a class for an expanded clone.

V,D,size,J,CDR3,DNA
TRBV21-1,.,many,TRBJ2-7,CASRTGQSSYEQYF,TGTGCCAGCAGGACGGGCCAAAGCTCCTACGAGCAGTACTTC
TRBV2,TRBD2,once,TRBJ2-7,CASLAGGSYEQYF,TGTGCCAGCTTGGCGGGGGGCTCCTACGAGCAGTACTTC
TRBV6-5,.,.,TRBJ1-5,CASSVDGHNQPQHF,TGTGCCAGCAGTGTGGACGGGCACAATCAGCCCCAGCATTTT
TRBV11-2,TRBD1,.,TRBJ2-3,CASTLTGGLTDTQYF,TGTGCCAGCACGTTGACAGGGGGCTTAACAGATACGCAGTATTTT
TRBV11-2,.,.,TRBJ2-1,CASSSNRVGNEQFF,TGTGCCAGCAGCTCAAACAGGGTTGGGAATGAGCAGTTCTTC
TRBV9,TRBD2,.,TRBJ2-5,CASSEGASGAQETQYF,TGTGCCAGCAGCGAAGGGGCTAGCGGGGCCCAAGAGACCCAGTACTTC
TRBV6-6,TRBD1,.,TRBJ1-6,CASSYAGGGDNSPLHF,TGTGCCAGCAGTTACGCAGGGGGAGGGGATAATTCACCCCTCCACTTT
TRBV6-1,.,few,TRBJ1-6,CASREGENGSPLHF,TGTGCCAGCAGGGAAGGGGAAAACGGCTCACCCCTCCACTTT
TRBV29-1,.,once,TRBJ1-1,CSVRGGGMNTEAFF,TGCAGCGTTCGGGGCGGGGGCATGAACACTGAAGCTTTCTTT
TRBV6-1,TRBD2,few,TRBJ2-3,CASSGQAGVADTQYF,TGTGCCAGCAGTGGCCAAGCGGGAGTGGCAGATACGCAGTATTTT
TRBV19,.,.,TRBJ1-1,CASSTTGRSNTEAFF,TGTGCCAGTAGTACAACGGGACGGTCGAACACTGAAGCTTTCTTT
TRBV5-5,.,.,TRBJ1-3,CASSLAAARGSGNTIYF,TGTGCCAGCAGCTTGGCAGCAGCGAGAGGATCTGGAAACACCATATATTTT
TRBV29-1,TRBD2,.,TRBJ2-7,CSVLAGFTYEQYF,TGCAGCGTACTAGCGGGCTTTACCTACGAGCAGTACTTC
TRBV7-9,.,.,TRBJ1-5,CASSVGPSNQPQHF,TGTGCCAGCAGCGTCGGTCCGAGCAATCAGCCCCAGCATTTT
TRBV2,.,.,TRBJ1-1,CASRDGYDTEAFF,TGTGCCAGCAGAGATGGGTATGACACTGAAGCTTTCTTT
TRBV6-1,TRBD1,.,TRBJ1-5,CASSEFYLGQGAAVAQHF,TGTGCCAGCAGTGAATTCTATCTAGGACAGGGGGCTGCCGTGGCCCAGCATTTT
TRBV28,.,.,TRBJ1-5,CASSSPARGNQPQHF,TGTGCCAGCAGTTCGCCGGCCAGGGGCAATCAGCCCCAGCATTTT
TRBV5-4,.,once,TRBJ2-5,CASSPGTFQETQYF,TGTGCCAGCAGCCCCGGGACTTTCCAAGAGACCCAGTACTTC
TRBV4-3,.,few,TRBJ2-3,CASSQARSTGTQYF,TGCGCCAGCAGCCAAGCACGCTCCACAGGGACGCAGTATTTT
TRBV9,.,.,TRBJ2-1,CASGRRENEQFF,TGTGCCAGCGGTCGCAGGGAGAATGAGCAGTTCTTC
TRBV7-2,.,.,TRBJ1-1,CASSLSHTANTEAFF,TGTGCCAGCAGCCTGTCCCACACAGCGAACACTGAAGCTTTCTTT
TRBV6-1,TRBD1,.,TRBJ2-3,CASSEALPGRGRDTQYF,TGTGCCAGCAGTGAAGCGCTTCCGGGCAGGGGGCGAGATACGCAGTATTTT
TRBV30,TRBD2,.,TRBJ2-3,CAWSDGTSGTDTQYF,TGTGCCTGGAGTGACGGGACTAGCGGCACAGATACGCAGTATTTT
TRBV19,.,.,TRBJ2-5,CASSIGGTTVQETQYF,TGTGCCAGTAGTATAGGAGGGACCACCGTCCAAGAGACCCAGTACTTC
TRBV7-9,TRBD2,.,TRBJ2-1,CALHRAGSGSYNEQFF,TGTGCCCTCCACCGGGCGGGTAGCGGGTCCTACAATGAGCAGTTCTTC
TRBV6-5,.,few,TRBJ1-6,CASSLRSSYNSPLHF,TGTGCCAGCAGTTTAAGGAGCTCCTATAATTCACCCCTCCACTTT
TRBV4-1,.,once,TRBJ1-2,CASSQEKGLGYTF,TGCGCCAGCAGCCAAGAGAAGGGTCTTGGCTACACCTTC
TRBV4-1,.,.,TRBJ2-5,CASSQDPDTGTQYF,TGCGCCAGCAGCCAAGATCCAGACACAGGGACCCAGTACTTC
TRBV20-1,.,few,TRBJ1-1,CSARENTEAFF,TGCAGTGCTAGAGAGAACACTGAAGCTTTCTTT
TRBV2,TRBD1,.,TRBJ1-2,CASGRTGGIGYTF,TGTGCCAGCGGTCGGACAGGGGGTATTGGCTACACCTTC
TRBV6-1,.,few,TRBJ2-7,CASSAQRGKEGYEQYF,TGTGCCAGCAGTGCCCAACGGGGGAAGGAAGGGTACGAGCAGTACTTC
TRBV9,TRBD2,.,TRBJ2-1,CASSVVAGDSEQFF,TGTGCCAGCAGCGTAGTCGCGGGGGATTCCGAGCAGTTCTTC
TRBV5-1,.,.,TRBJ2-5,CASSLSVGFQETQYF,TGCGCCAGCAGCTTAAGCGTCGGTTTCCAAGAGACCCAGTACTTC
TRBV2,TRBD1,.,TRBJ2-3,CASSKGQSFNTDTQYF,TGTGCCAGCAGCAAGGGACAGAGCTTCAACACAGATACGCAGTATTTT
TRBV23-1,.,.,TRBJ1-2,CASSQYRTFCGYTF,TGCGCCAGCAGTCAATATCGGACTTTCTGTGGCTACACCTTC
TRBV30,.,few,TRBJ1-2,CACETGSPSRLVSTF,TGTGCCTGTGAGACCGGGTCTCCCTCCCGATTGGTCTCCACCTTC
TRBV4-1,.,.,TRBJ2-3,CASSHLYQTDTQYF,TGCGCCAGCAGCCACCTGTACCAAACAGATACGCAGTATTTT
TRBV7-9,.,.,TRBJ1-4,CASSPNRDGNEKLFF,TGTGCCAGCAGCCCGAATCGGGACGGAAATGAAAAACTGTTTTTT
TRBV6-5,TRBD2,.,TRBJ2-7,CASSYSAGGDYEQYF,TGTGCCAGCAGTTACTCGGCGGGGGGGGACTACGAGCAGTACTTC
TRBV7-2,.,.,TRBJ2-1,CASSPLGNEQFF,TGTGCCAGCAGCCCTCTAGGCAATGAGCAGTTCTTC
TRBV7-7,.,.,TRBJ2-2,CASSTSTGELFF,TGTGCTAGCAGTACTAGCACCGGGGAGCTGTTTTTT
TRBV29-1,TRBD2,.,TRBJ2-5,CSVDPLAGSQETQYF,TGCAGCGTTGATCCCCTAGCGGGCTCCCAAGAGACCCAGTACTTC
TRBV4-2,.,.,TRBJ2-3,CASSQEWGSTVTDTQYF,TGTGCCAGCAGCCAAGAATGGGGCAGTACAGTCACAGATACGCAGTATTTT
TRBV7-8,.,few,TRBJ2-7,CASSPNGGVQSYEQYF,TGTGCCAGCAGCCCAAATGGCGGGGTACAATCCTACGAGCAGTACTTC
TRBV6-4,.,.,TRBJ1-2,CASSPSGVNYGYTF,TGTGCCAGCAGTCCCTCCGGGGTTAACTATGGCTACACCTTC
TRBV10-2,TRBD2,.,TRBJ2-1,CASRDSGSFYNEQFF,TGCGCCAGCCGAGATAGCGGGAGCTTCTACAATGAGCAGTTCTTC
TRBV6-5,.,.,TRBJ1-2,CASSYSYGSYGYTF,TGTGCCAGCAGTTACTCTTATGGCAGCTATGGCTACACCTTC
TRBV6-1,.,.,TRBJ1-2,CASSIQGSRDGYTF,TGTGCCAGCAGTATTCAGGGGTCCAGGGATGGCTACACCTTC